The subject of this entry is one T cell receptor beta chain. This record belongs to a study of blood T cell repertoires in COVID-19. Looking at the study overall: Italy, Spain and the United States were the sources of the convalescent and acute COVID-19 samples. PBMCs, B-cell-depleted T cells, or T cells provided the cDNA or gDNA that made up the material.

How the authors handled the data: Estimates of nucleated cell counts were drawn from the amplification of reference gene primers. Data came from immunoSEQ multiplex PCR; TCRdb stores just in-frame clones and leaves some out. V, J and clone size are those of that table, while D and trimming were read from the DNA. The data contain about 100,000 clones, approximately 80% of them seen just once; the ten biggest clones take up 9.5% to 10%. V dropped 2 bases and J dropped 4; count of bases not matched to a gene: 8. CDR3 length equals 16 residues. CDR1 and CDR2 from the germline V gene are SGHDT and YYEEEE.

The chain recombines TRBV5-6 with TRBJ1-5; TRBD1 matches at 8 bases. The sequencing input was peripheral blood. This sequence was found in a man aged 55 to 70 with active or convalescent COVID-19. For the CDR3, the DNA is TGTGCCAGCAGCTTACTCGACAGGGGACCGAATCAGCCCCAGCATTTT. Translating it yields CASSLLDRGPNQPQHF.